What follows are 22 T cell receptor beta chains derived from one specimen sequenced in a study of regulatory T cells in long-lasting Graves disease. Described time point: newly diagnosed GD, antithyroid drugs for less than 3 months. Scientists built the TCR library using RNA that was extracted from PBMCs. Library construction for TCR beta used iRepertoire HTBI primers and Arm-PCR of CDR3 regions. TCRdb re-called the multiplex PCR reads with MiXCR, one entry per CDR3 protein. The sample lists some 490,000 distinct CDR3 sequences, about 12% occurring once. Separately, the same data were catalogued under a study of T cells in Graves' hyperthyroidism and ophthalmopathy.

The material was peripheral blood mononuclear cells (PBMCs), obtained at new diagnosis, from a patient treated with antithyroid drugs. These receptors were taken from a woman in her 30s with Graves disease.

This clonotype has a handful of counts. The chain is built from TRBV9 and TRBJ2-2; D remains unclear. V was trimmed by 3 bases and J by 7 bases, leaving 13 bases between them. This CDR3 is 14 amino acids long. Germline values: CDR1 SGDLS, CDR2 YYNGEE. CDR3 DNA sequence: TGTGCCAGCAGCGGTCTAGTTGACGTCGGGGAGCTGTTTTTT. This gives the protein CASSGLVDVGELFF.

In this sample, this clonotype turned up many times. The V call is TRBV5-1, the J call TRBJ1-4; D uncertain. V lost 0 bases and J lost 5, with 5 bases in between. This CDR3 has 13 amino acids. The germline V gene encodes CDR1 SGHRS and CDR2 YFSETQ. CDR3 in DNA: TGCGCCAGCAGCTTGGTACAGAATGAAAAACTGTTTTTT. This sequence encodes CASSLVQNEKLFF.

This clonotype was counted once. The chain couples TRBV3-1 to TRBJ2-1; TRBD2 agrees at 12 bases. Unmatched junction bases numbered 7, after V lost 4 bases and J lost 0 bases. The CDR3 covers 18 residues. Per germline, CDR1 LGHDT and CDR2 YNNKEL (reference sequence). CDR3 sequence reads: CASSLFTSGRSSYNEQFF. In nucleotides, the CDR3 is TGTGCCAGCAGCCTATTCACTAGCGGGAGGAGCTCCTACAATGAGCAGTTCTTC.

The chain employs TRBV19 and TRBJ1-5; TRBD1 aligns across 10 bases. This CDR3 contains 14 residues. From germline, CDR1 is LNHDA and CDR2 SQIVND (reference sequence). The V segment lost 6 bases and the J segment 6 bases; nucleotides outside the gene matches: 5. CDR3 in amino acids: CASSTTGGGQPQHF. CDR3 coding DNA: TGTGCCAGTAGCACGACAGGGGGCGGTCAGCCCCAGCATTTT.

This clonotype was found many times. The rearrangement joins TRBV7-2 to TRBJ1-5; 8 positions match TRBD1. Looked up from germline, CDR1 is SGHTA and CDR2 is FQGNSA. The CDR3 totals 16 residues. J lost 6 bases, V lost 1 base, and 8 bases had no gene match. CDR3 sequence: CASSLGTGTGGQPQHF. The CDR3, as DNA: TGTGCCAGCAGCTTAGGCACCGGGACAGGAGGTCAGCCCCAGCATTTT.

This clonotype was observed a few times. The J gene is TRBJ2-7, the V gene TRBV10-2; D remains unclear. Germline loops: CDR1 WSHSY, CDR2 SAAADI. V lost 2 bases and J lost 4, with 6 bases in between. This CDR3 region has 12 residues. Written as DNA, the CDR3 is TGCGCCAGCAGTGAGCAGAGATACGAGCAGTACTTC. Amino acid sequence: CASSEQRYEQYF.

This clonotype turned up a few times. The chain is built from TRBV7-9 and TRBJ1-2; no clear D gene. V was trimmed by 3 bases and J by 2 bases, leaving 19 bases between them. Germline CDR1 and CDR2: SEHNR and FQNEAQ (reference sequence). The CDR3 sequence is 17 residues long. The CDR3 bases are TGTGCCAGCAGCTTTCCCCGTATCGGGGAGTCCAACTATGGCTACACCTTC. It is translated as CASSFPRIGESNYGYTF. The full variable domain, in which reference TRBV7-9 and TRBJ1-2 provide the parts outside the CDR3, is DTGVSQNPRHKITKRGQNVTFRCDPISEHNRLYWYRQTLGQGPEFLTYFQNEAQLEKSRLLSDRFSAERPKGSFSTLEIQRTEQGDSAMYLCASSFPRIGESNYGYTFGSGTRLTVV.

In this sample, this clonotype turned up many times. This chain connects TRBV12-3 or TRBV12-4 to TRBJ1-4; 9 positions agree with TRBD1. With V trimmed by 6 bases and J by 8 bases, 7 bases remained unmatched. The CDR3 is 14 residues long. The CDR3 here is CASREQGASEKLFF. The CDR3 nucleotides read TGTGCCAGCAGAGAACAGGGGGCGAGCGAAAAACTGTTTTTT.

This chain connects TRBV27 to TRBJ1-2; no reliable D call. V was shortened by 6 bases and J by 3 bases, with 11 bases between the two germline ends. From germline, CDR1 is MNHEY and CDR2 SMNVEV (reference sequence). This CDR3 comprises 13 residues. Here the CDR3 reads CASSLSGYYGYTF. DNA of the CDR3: TGTGCCAGCAGCTTGTCCGGCTACTATGGCTACACCTTC.

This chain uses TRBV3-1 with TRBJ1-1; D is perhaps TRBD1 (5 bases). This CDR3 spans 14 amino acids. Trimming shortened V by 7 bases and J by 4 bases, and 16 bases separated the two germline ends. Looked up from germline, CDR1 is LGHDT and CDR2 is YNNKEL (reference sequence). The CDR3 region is CASTPGERGTEAFF. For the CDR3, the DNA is TGTGCCAGCACCCCGGGGGAGAGAGGCACTGAAGCTTTCTTT.

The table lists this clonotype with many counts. The CDR3 spells CASSAGGLAETQYF. The CDR3 region has the DNA TGTGCCAGCAGCGCGGGTGGACTAGCTGAGACCCAGTACTTC. V is TRBV9 and J is TRBJ2-5; TRBD2 matches at 8 bases. From germline, CDR1 is SGDLS and CDR2 YYNGEE. The V gene end was trimmed by 3 bases and the J gene end by 5 bases; junction bases not matched to a gene: 6. The CDR3 runs to 14 residues.

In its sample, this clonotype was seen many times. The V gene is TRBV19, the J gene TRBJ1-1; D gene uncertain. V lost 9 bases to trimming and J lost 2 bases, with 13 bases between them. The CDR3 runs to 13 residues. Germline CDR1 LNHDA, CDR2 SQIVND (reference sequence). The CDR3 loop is CASSIPGNTEAFF. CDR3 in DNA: TGTGCCAGCAGCATTCCAGGAAACACTGAAGCTTTCTTT.

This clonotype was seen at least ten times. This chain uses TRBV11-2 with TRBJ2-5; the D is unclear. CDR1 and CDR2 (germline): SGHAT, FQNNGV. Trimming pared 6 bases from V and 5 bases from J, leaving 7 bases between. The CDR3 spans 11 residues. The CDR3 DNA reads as TGTGCCAGCAGTCATTTGGAGACCCAGTACTTC. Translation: CASSHLETQYF.

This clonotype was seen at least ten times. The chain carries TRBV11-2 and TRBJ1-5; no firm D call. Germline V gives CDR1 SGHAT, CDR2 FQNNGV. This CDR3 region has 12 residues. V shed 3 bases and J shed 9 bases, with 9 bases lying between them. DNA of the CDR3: TGTGCCAGCAGCTTCGACGCCGGGCCCCAGCATTTT. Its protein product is CASSFDAGPQHF.

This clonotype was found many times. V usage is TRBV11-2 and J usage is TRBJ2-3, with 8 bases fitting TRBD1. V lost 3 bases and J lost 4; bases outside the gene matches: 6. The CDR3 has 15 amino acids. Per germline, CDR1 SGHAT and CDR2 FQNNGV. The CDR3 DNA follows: TGTGCCAGCAGCTTGAGTGGACAGGGAGCAGATACGCAGTATTTT. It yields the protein CASSLSGQGADTQYF.

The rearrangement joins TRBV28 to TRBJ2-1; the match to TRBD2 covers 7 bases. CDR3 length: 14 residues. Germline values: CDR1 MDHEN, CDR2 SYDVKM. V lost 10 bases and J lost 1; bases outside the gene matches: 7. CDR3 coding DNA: TGTGCCACCTCGACTAGCAGTTCCTACAATGAGCAGTTCTTC. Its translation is CATSTSSSYNEQFF.

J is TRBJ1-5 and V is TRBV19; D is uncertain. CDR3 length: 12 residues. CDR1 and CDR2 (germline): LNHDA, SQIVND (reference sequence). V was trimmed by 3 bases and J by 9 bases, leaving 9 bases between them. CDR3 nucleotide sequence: TGTGCCAGTAGTATGTGGGAGCGGCCCCAGCATTTT. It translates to CASSMWERPQHF.

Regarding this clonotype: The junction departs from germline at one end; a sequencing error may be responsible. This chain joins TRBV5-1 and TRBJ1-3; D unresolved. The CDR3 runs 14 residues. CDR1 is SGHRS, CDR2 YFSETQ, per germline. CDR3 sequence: CASSLEAVGNTIYF. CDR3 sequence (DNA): TGTGCCAGCAGCTTGGAGGCAGTTGGAAACACCATATATTTT.

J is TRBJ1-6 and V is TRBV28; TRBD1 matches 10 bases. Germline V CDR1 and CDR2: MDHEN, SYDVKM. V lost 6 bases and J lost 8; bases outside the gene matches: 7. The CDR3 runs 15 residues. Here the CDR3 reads CASSGQGEGDSPLHF. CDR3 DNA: TGTGCCAGCAGCGGACAGGGGGAAGGTGATTCACCCCTCCACTTT.

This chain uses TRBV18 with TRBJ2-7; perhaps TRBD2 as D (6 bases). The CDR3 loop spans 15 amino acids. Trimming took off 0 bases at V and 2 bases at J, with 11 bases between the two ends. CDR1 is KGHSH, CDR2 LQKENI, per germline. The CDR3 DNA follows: TGTGCCAGCTCACCACCGGCGGGATCCACCTACGAGCAGTACTTC. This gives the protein CASSPPAGSTYEQYF. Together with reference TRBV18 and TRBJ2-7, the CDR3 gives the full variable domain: NAGVMQNPRHLVRRRGQEARLRCSPMKGHSHVYWYRQLPEEGLKFMVYLQKENIIDESGMPKERFSAEFPKEGPSILRIQQVVRGDSAAYFCASSPPAGSTYEQYFGPGTRLTVT.

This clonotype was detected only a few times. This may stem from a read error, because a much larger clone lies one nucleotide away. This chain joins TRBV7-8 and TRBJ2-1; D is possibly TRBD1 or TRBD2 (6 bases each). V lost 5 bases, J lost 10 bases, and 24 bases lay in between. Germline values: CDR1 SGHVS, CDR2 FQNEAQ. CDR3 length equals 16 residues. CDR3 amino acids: CASSERGSSGGYEQFF. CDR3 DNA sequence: TGTGCCAGCAGCGAGAGGGGATCTTCCGGGGGCTACGAGCAGTTCTTC.

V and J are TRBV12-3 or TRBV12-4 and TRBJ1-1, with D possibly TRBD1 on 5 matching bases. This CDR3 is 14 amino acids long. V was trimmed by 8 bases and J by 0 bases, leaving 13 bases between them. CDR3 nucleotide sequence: TGTGCCAGCGGGTCGACAGCTATGAACACTGAAGCTTTCTTT. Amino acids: CASGSTAMNTEAFF.